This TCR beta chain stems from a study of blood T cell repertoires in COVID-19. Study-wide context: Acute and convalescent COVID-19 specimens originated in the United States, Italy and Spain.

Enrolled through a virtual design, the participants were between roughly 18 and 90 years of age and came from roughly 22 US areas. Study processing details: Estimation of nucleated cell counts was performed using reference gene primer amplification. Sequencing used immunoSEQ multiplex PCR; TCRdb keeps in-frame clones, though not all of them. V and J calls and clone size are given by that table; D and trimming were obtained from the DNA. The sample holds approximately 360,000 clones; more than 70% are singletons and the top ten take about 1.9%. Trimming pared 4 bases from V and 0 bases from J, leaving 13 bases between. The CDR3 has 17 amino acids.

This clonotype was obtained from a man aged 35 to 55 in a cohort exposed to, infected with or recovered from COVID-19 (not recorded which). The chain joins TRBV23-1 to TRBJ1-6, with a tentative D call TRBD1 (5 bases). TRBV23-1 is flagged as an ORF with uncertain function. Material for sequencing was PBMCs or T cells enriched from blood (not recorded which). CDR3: CASSRYDSYSYNSPLHF. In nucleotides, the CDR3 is TGCGCCAGCAGTCGGTATGACAGTTACTCCTATAATTCACCCCTCCACTTT.